This T cell receptor (beta chain) was recorded in a study of regulatory T cells in long-lasting Graves disease. Whole-study context: To qualify as persistent, Graves' disease required over 5 years of antithyroid drugs with positive TSH receptor antibodies.

There are 14 residues in the CDR3. J gave up 3 bases and V 8 bases, and 9 bases lay outside the gene matches. CDR1 and CDR2 (germline): SGHVS, FQNEAQ. The authors built TCR beta libraries using iRepertoire HTBI primers and Arm-PCR of CDR3 regions. Using its own MiXCR run on the multiplex PCR reads, TCRdb lists one record per CDR3 protein. The sample carries around 430,000 distinct CDR3 sequences, roughly 23% recorded once. This clonotype was found many times. The time point is: persistent/refractory GD, antithyroid drugs over 5 years with positive TRAb. PBMC-extracted RNA yielded the TCR library. Blood from the periphery, approximately 8.6 milliliters in all, was drawn into EDTA tubes.

The chain uses TRBV7-8 and TRBJ2-7; 8 nucleotides align to TRBD1. This clonotype was obtained from a female donor with Graves disease. Sequencing used peripheral blood mononuclear cells (PBMCs), obtained when the disease was refractory, from a patient treated with antithyroid drugs. CDR3 nucleotides: TGTGCCAGCTACGCCTCGGGACAGGACTACGAGCAGTACTTC. The encoded protein is CASYASGQDYEQYF. The whole variable domain, remainder taken from reference TRBV7-8 and TRBJ2-7, is GAGVSQSPRYKVAKRGQDVALRCDPISGHVSLFWYQQALGQGPEFLTYFQNEAQLDKSGLPSDRFFAERPEGSVSTLKIQRTQQEDSAVYLCASYASGQDYEQYFGPGTRLTVT.